A selection of T cell receptor beta chains follows, all from one sample in a study of early T cells in non-severe SARS-CoV-2 infection. MiXCR, run by TCRdb on the 5' RACE reads, gives a single entry per CDR3 protein. The sample contains around 39,000 distinct CDR3 sequences, about 5.3% of which appear only once. This specimen consisted of whole blood, obtained at baseline. The receptors here all came from an adult who was a healthcare worker with PCR-confirmed SARS-CoV-2 infection or an uninfected control (not recorded which). CDR3s include the opening cysteine and the closing phenylalanine or tryptophan. Fields, in order: V gene, D gene, J gene, CDR3 protein. D genes are given only for firm matches.

>TRBV6-6|-|TRBJ1-1
CASSLIRQDGTEAFF
>TRBV20-1|-|TRBJ2-1
CSAYGPGSYNEQFF
>TRBV7-6|-|TRBJ2-1
CASTPLWGRDGNEQFF
>TRBV28|TRBD1|TRBJ2-7
CASSLFGTGLALEQYF
>TRBV6-1|-|TRBJ1-1
CASSEAFRRGEAFF
>TRBV6-6|-|TRBJ1-4
CASSYRSNEKLFF
>TRBV20-1|TRBD2|TRBJ2-5
CSGGRSGRGETQYF
>TRBV13|-|TRBJ1-1
CATADSTTEAFF
>TRBV7-9|TRBD1|TRBJ2-7
CASSSTGQIYEQYF
>TRBV7-6|-|TRBJ2-5
CASRLRDFQETQYF
>TRBV5-1|-|TRBJ1-5
CASSLGEGGSNQPQHF
>TRBV5-1|-|TRBJ2-3
CASSLGGVADTQYF
>TRBV6-1|TRBD2|TRBJ2-5
CASSSGTPYQETQYF
>TRBV6-1|-|TRBJ2-5
CASSEQVGLGETQYF
>TRBV5-5|TRBD1|TRBJ1-2
CASSLQLGTGDGYTF
>TRBV7-3|-|TRBJ2-2
CASSSSGLANTGELFF
>TRBV21-1|-|TRBJ1-2
CASSAYSGTLIYGYTF
>TRBV20-1|-|TRBJ2-7
CRPAGGISYEQYF
>TRBV11-2|-|TRBJ2-7
CASSLGTWSSYEQYF
>TRBV7-9|-|TRBJ2-7
CASSFLGPLLEEQYF
>TRBV24-1|TRBD2|TRBJ2-3
CATSDPSGRAGTDTQYF
>TRBV6-2/TRBV6-3|-|TRBJ1-3
CASSRRTAGNTIYF
>TRBV18|TRBD1|TRBJ2-3
CASSPDRATDTQYF
>TRBV6-5|-|TRBJ1-1
CASSYLRDTEAFF
>TRBV20-1|TRBD1|TRBJ2-1
CSARAPGQGKNEQFF
>TRBV7-9|-|TRBJ1-1
CASSLAGRIKAFF
>TRBV2|TRBD2|TRBJ2-3
CASSERGAGVTTDTQYF